These 10 T cell receptor beta chains were sequenced from one sample in a study of blood T cell repertoires in COVID-19. The repertoire was sequenced with immunoSEQ multiplex PCR; TCRdb's copy has only in-frame clones and lacks some. The sample includes 250,000 to 400,000 clones, more than 70% of them seen just once. The sequenced sample consisted of peripheral blood. The receptor set was obtained from a young woman with COVID-19, enrolled during active disease.

The chain employs TRBV28 and TRBJ2-6; 7 bases align to TRBD2. CDR1 is MDHEN, CDR2 SYDVKM, per germline. There are 17 residues in the CDR3. Losses at the gene ends were 3 bases for V and 1 base for J; bases not matched to a gene: 6. CDR3 sequence reads: CASSFLGEGSGANVLTF. Here the CDR3 DNA reads TGTGCCAGCAGTTTTCTGGGGGAGGGGTCTGGGGCCAACGTCCTGACTTTC.

CDR3 sequence (DNA): TGTGCCAGCAGTGAAGGTTCTCCGGGAAGTCAGCCCCAGCATTTT. It specifies CASSEGSPGSQPQHF. The chain recombines TRBV6-1 with TRBJ1-5; D is unresolved. The CDR3 is made up of 15 amino acids. Between the trimmed V and J ends, which lost 1 base and 6 bases, there was a span of 13 bases. CDR1 and CDR2 (germline): MNHNS, SASEGT.

The chain combines TRBV4-3 with TRBJ2-7, with D unresolved. Germline V gene data show CDR1 as LGHNA and CDR2 as YSLEER. This CDR3 spans 13 amino acids. V lost 3 bases and J 4 bases, leaving 10 bases between the germline ends. CDR3 residues: CASSQETEYEQYF. Written as DNA, the CDR3 is TGCGCCAGCAGCCAGGAGACGGAGTACGAGCAGTACTTC.

This clone was seen only a few times. The rearrangement uses TRBV7-9 and TRBJ2-3; D remains ambiguous. From germline, CDR1 is SEHNR and CDR2 FQNEAQ (reference sequence). This CDR3 contains 10 residues. The CDR3 bases are TGTGCGGCAGGCACAGATACGCAGTATTTT. This encodes CAAGTDTQYF.

The chain joins TRBV18 to TRBJ2-3; TRBD2 matches 8 bases. The germline V gene encodes CDR1 KGHSH and CDR2 LQKENI. CDR3 length equals 17 residues. Unmatched junction bases numbered 13, after V lost 2 bases and J lost 6 bases. The CDR3 loop reads CASSPSWRVAGRDTQYF. The CDR3 DNA sequence: TGTGCCAGCTCACCAAGCTGGCGCGTAGCGGGACGGGATACGCAGTATTTT.

The chain joins TRBV6-5 to TRBJ1-1, with 8 bases fitting TRBD1. CDR3 length equals 14 residues. Germline V gives CDR1 MNHEY, CDR2 SVGAGI. Trimming removed 5 bases from V and 2 bases from J; junction bases left unmatched: 4. The CDR3 sequence: CASSRQGINTEAFF. The CDR3 DNA reads as TGTGCCAGCAGTCGACAGGGGATCAACACTGAAGCTTTCTTT.

V gene TRBV5-1 combines with J gene TRBJ1-1, with TRBD1 matching 7 bases. With V trimmed by 7 bases and J by 0 bases, 6 bases remained unmatched. The CDR3 spans 14 residues. CDR1 and CDR2 (germline): SGHRS, YFSETQ. The CDR3 sequence is CASYTGDLNTEAFF. CDR3 DNA: TGCGCCAGCTATACAGGGGACTTGAACACTGAAGCTTTCTTT.

The rearrangement joins TRBV10-3 to TRBJ1-2; tentatively, D is TRBD1 (6 bases). Germline V gene lookup returns CDR1 ENHRY and CDR2 SYGVKD. The CDR3 totals 13 residues. V was cut by 11 bases and J by 7 bases, with 20 bases left in between. The DNA for the CDR3 is TGTGCCCCCCCAGAAAGGGCACAGGGTGGCTACACCTTC. It encodes CAPPERAQGGYTF.

V and J are TRBV4-1 and TRBJ2-7; D might be TRBD1 (5 bases). Germline V gene sequence: CDR1 MGHRA, CDR2 YSYEKL. V lost 0 bases, J lost 3 bases, and 12 bases lay in between. The CDR3 loop spans 15 amino acids. DNA for the CDR3: TGCGCCAGCAGCCAAGATCTACAGGCGAACTACGAGCAGTACTTC. It encodes CASSQDLQANYEQYF.

The rearrangement links TRBV6-5 to TRBJ1-1; perhaps TRBD1 as D (6 bases). The CDR3 is 15 residues long. Germline V gene lookup returns CDR1 MNHEY and CDR2 SVGAGI. Between the trimmed V and J ends, which lost 3 bases and 2 bases, there was a span of 13 bases. The CDR3, as DNA: TGTGCCAGCAGTTATTCGGCAGGGGTAAACACTGAAGCTTTCTTT. It translates to CASSYSAGVNTEAFF.